A single sample gave rise to the 2 T cell receptor beta chains below, sequenced in a study of naive and memory T cell subsets. The SP2 primer and nested alpha and beta constant region primers amplified ligated cDNA in four rounds. TCRdb independently ran MiXCR on the 5' RACE reads; one entry per CDR3 protein. Of about 62,000 distinct CDR3 sequences listed, 7% to 8% are singletons. An oligonucleotide containing a UMI was ligated to the 3' end of TCR cDNA. Source of these receptors: a female donor in good health.

This clonotype was found a few times. The chain employs TRBV6-5 and TRBJ2-2; 9 bases are a match to TRBD2. The CDR3 totals 15 residues. Germline trimming cut 7 bases from V and 6 bases from J; bases unmatched to any gene: 9. Germline CDR1 MNHEY, CDR2 SVGAGI. Here the CDR3 reads CASTPGLAHPGELFF. Here the CDR3 DNA reads TGTGCCAGCACTCCGGGACTAGCTCATCCCGGGGAGCTGTTTTTT.

The chain is built from TRBV7-3 and TRBJ2-5, with 7 bases aligning to TRBD1. CDR3 length equals 14 residues. With 5 bases clipped from V and 0 bases from J, the junction kept 3 bases outside the gene matches. Per the germline V gene, CDR1 is SGHTA and CDR2 is FQGTGA. The CDR3 DNA reads TGTGCCAGCAGCCCCGACAGGGACCAAGAGACCCAGTACTTC. It encodes CASSPDRDQETQYF.